Shown below are 19 T cell receptor beta chains from a single sample sequenced in a study of shared clonotypes between healthy human individuals. Assay: immunoSEQ multiplex PCR; the TCRdb copy retains only in-frame clones and omits some. Of millions of clones listed, approximately 90% were seen once; the top ten hold roughly 0.13%. The sequencing input was naive CD4+ T cells sorted from blood. Subset meaning: CD45RA+ positively selected. These receptors were taken from a man aged 18 to 29 in good health.

This chain uses TRBV2 with TRBJ2-7; D remains unclear. The CDR3 totals 12 residues. V was shortened by 6 bases and J by 6 bases, with 12 bases between the two germline ends. Germline values: CDR1 SNHLY, CDR2 FYNNEI. CDR3 residues: CASSIYPGEQYF. CDR3 in DNA: TGTGCCAGCAGCATTTACCCGGGCGAGCAGTACTTC. The whole variable domain, filled in from reference TRBV2 and TRBJ2-7, reads EPEVTQTPSHQVTQMGQEVILRCVPISNHLYFYWYRQILGQKVEFLVSFYNNEISEKSEIFDDQFSVERPDGSNFTLKIRSTKLEDSAMYFCASSIYPGEQYFGPGTRLTVT.

The chain has TRBV19 and TRBJ1-1, with 9 bases identical to TRBD1. Germline V CDR1 and CDR2: LNHDA, SQIVND (reference sequence). Trimming cost V 10 bases and J 4 bases; bases outside gene matches: 4. The CDR3 loop spans 12 amino acids. CDR3 DNA: TGTGCCACCCGACAGGGGGGCACTGAAGCTTTCTTT. Amino acid sequence: CATRQGGTEAFF.

The V gene is TRBV10-3, the J gene TRBJ2-6, with TRBD1 identical over 7 bases. Per the germline V gene, CDR1 is ENHRY and CDR2 is SYGVKD. The V gene end was trimmed by 2 bases and the J gene end by 4 bases; junction bases not matched to a gene: 11. This CDR3 is 18 amino acids long. The CDR3 nucleotides read TGTGCCATCAGTGAGCGACAGGGTGATTCCGCCGGGGCCAACGTCCTGACTTTC. Its translation is CAISERQGDSAGANVLTF.

A few counts support this clone. This specimen includes other DNA sequences encoding the same CDR3. The chain has TRBV2 and TRBJ2-7; D is ambiguous. V lost 5 bases and J lost 4, with 6 bases in between. This CDR3 is built from 11 residues. Looked up from germline, CDR1 is SNHLY and CDR2 is FYNNEI. CDR3 sequence: CASSPVYEQYF. The CDR3 nucleotides are TGTGCCAGCAGTCCTGTATACGAGCAGTACTTC.

The chain employs TRBV2 and TRBJ2-7; the match to TRBD2 covers 13 bases. The CDR3 contains 15 residues. From germline, CDR1 is SNHLY and CDR2 FYNNEI. V dropped 4 bases and J dropped 6; count of bases not matched to a gene: 6. The CDR3 nucleotides read TGTGCCAGCAGTGTCACTAGCGGGAGGGCCTCCGAGCAGTACTTC. Protein: CASSVTSGRASEQYF.

The CDR3 loop is CASSSDRGPPYGYTF. CDR3 nucleotide sequence: TGTGCCAGCAGTTCGGACAGGGGACCGCCTTATGGCTACACCTTC. The chain uses TRBV6-5 and TRBJ1-2; 9 bases fit TRBD1. This CDR3 comprises 15 residues. J lost 5 bases, V lost 4 bases, and 8 bases had no gene match. Looked up from germline, CDR1 is MNHEY and CDR2 is SVGAGI.

This chain connects TRBV10-3 to TRBJ1-4, with no clear D. Deletions cut 2 bases from V and 5 bases from J, with 6 bases between. This CDR3 has 13 amino acids. Germline V CDR1 and CDR2: ENHRY, SYGVKD. CDR3 protein: CAISETPNEKLFF. The CDR3 coding sequence is TGTGCCATCAGTGAGACACCGAATGAAAAACTGTTTTTT.

The J gene is TRBJ2-2, the V gene TRBV11-2, with a tentative D call TRBD2 (5 bases). Looked up from germline, CDR1 is SGHAT and CDR2 is FQNNGV. The CDR3 has 16 residues. Deletions cut 0 bases from V and 8 bases from J, with 16 bases between. CDR3 bases: TGTGCCAGCAGCTTAGATTCCAACCGGGGAAAAGGGGAGCTGTTTTTT. Translation gives CASSLDSNRGKGELFF.

This chain joins TRBV5-1 and TRBJ2-7, with 8 bases matching TRBD2. The CDR3 runs 15 residues. CDR1 and CDR2 from the germline V gene are SGHRS and YFSETQ. V gave up 1 base and J gave up 3 bases; unmatched junction bases: 6. The CDR3 coding sequence is TGCGCCAGCAGCTTGTTGGGACTAGAGAGCTACGAGCAGTACTTC. It specifies CASSLLGLESYEQYF. The variable domain in full, completed from reference TRBV5-1 and TRBJ2-7, reads KAGVTQTPRYLIKTRGQQVTLSCSPISGHRSVSWYQQTPGQGLQFLFEYFSETQRNKGNFPGRFSGRQFSNSRSEMNVSTLELGDSALYLCASSLLGLESYEQYFGPGTRLTVT.

This sequence joins TRBV18 and TRBJ2-5; weak D call: TRBD1 (6 bases). The germline V gene has CDR1 KGHSH and CDR2 LQKENI. V lost 1 base and J 1 base, leaving 10 bases between the germline ends. This CDR3 is built from 15 residues. The CDR3 DNA sequence: TGTGCCAGCTCACCACTTACAGGGTTCCAAGAGACCCAGTACTTC. Translated: CASSPLTGFQETQYF.

V usage is TRBV18 and J usage is TRBJ2-2; TRBD1 aligns across 8 bases. The CDR3 is 16 residues long. Germline values: CDR1 KGHSH, CDR2 LQKENI. Unmatched junction bases numbered 4, after V lost 4 bases and J lost 0 bases. The CDR3 here is CASSRPGQANTGELFF. The CDR3 nucleotides are TGTGCCAGCTCACGGCCGGGACAGGCGAACACCGGGGAGCTGTTTTTT.

The CDR3 DNA is TGTGCCTGGACTACAGGGCTTGGAAACACCATATATTTT. This encodes CAWTTGLGNTIYF. V and J are TRBV30 and TRBJ1-3; TRBD1 might be the D (6 bases). The V end was cut by 4 bases, the J end by 3 bases, with 10 bases between. The CDR3 covers 13 residues. Germline V lookup: CDR1 GTSNPN, CDR2 SVGIG (reference sequence).

The V call is TRBV7-9, the J call TRBJ1-5, with 7 bases fitting TRBD1. Germline V CDR1 and CDR2: SEHNR, FQNEAQ (reference sequence). The CDR3 spans 15 residues. Trimming took 5 bases from V and 1 from J; bases not matched to a gene: 5. The CDR3 is CASSQGGGSNQPQHF. The DNA of the CDR3 is TGTGCCAGCAGCCAGGGGGGGGGAAGCAATCAGCCCCAGCATTTT.

V and J are TRBV5-1 and TRBJ2-2; D remains unclear. Germline loops: CDR1 SGHRS, CDR2 YFSETQ. V was cut by 0 bases and J by 9 bases, with 6 bases left in between. There are 12 residues in the CDR3. The CDR3 DNA reads TGCGCCAGCAGCTTGGCCCCCAGGGAGCTGTTTTTT. It specifies CASSLAPRELFF.

The genes are TRBV7-3 and TRBJ1-1; D is perhaps TRBD1 (5 bases). Trimming took off 3 bases at V and 5 bases at J, with 10 bases between the two ends. CDR1 SGHTA and CDR2 FQGTGA come from the germline V gene. The CDR3 runs 13 residues. CDR3 protein: CASSLAGLTEAFF. CDR3 coding DNA: TGTGCCAGCAGCTTGGCAGGGTTGACTGAAGCTTTCTTT. Combining the CDR3 with reference TRBV7-3 and TRBJ1-1 gives the whole variable domain GAGVSQTPSNKVTEKGKYVELRCDPISGHTALYWYRQSLGQGPEFLIYFQGTGAADDSGLPNDRFFAVRPEGSVSTLKIQRTERGDSAVYLCASSLAGLTEAFFGQGTRLTVV.

This clone was counted a few times. V is TRBV6-1 and J is TRBJ1-1; D unresolved. Per the germline V gene, CDR1 is MNHNS and CDR2 is SASEGT. V was trimmed by 7 bases and J by 0 bases, leaving 6 bases between them. The CDR3 is 12 amino acids. The CDR3 spells CASTDLNTEAFF. In DNA form, the CDR3 reads TGTGCCAGCACAGACTTGAACACTGAAGCTTTCTTT.

The genes are TRBV9 and TRBJ2-7, with D uncertain. CDR1 SGDLS and CDR2 YYNGEE come from the germline V gene. Trimming left V 4 bases short and J 2 bases short, with 4 bases between. This CDR3 has 11 residues. The CDR3 nucleotides read TGTGCCAGCAGCCTTACCTACGAGCAGTACTTC. As protein: CASSLTYEQYF. Full variable domain (rest looked up from reference TRBV9 and TRBJ2-7): DSGVTQTPKHLITATGQRVTLRCSPRSGDLSVYWYQQSLDQGLQFLIQYYNGEERAKGNILERFSAQQFPDLHSELNLSSLELGDSALYFCASSLTYEQYFGPGTRLTVT.

V usage is TRBV6-5 and J usage is TRBJ1-6, with TRBD1 identical over 7 bases. The V segment lost 4 bases and the J segment 2 bases; nucleotides outside the gene matches: 2. CDR1 MNHEY and CDR2 SVGAGI come from the germline V gene. The CDR3 is made up of 15 amino acids. The CDR3 bases are TGTGCCAGCAGTTTGACAGGGCCCTATAATTCACCCCTCCACTTT. Translating gives CASSLTGPYNSPLHF.

The chain carries TRBV18 and TRBJ1-6; tentatively, D is TRBD1 (5 bases). Trimming removed 3 bases from V and 5 bases from J, with 11 bases in between. CDR3 size: 15 residues. CDR1 is KGHSH, CDR2 LQKENI, per germline. The CDR3 region has the DNA TGTGCCAGCTCACCTAGGGGCGATGATAATTCACCCCTCCACTTT. It translates to CASSPRGDDNSPLHF. The variable domain in full, with the rest retrieved from reference TRBV18 and TRBJ1-6, is NAGVMQNPRHLVRRRGQEARLRCSPMKGHSHVYWYRQLPEEGLKFMVYLQKENIIDESGMPKERFSAEFPKEGPSILRIQQVVRGDSAAYFCASSPRGDDNSPLHFGNGTRLTVT.